The 20 T cell receptor beta chains below come from one sample, sequenced in a study of CD8+ T cells in alopecia areata. As to treatment: oral pan-JAK inhibitor, 5-10 mg twice daily. Reverse transcription of extracted RNA yielded cDNA, which provided the sequencing template. The assay was immunoSEQ multiplex PCR, and TCRdb's table has in-frame clones only and misses some. The sample carries fewer than 250,000 clones, around two fifths recorded once. Sequences were derived from CD4+ T cells sorted from blood, sampled at approximately week 36, from a patient treated with tofacitinib. The receptors derive from a human donor with alopecia areata.

The J gene is TRBJ1-5, the V gene TRBV30, with no clear D. CDR3 length: 13 amino acids. V lost 0 bases and J 6 bases, leaving 9 bases between the germline ends. CDR1 and CDR2 from the germline V gene are GTSNPN and SVGIG (reference sequence). Written as DNA, the CDR3 is TGTGCCTGGAGTGTATCCCGGGGTCAGCCCCAGCATTTT. This encodes CAWSVSRGQPQHF.

CDR3: CASSRTGSNEQFF. In DNA, the CDR3 is TGTGCCAGCTCCCGGACAGGGAGTAATGAGCAGTTCTTC. The rearrangement joins TRBV18 to TRBJ2-1; 8 bases line up with TRBD1. The CDR3 sequence is 13 residues long. Germline CDR1 KGHSH, CDR2 LQKENI. With V trimmed by 6 bases and J by 7 bases, 5 bases remained unmatched.

This sequence joins TRBV2 and TRBJ1-4, with 8 bases aligning to TRBD1. V lost 3 bases and J lost 3; bases outside the gene matches: 0. Germline lookup yields CDR1 SNHLY and CDR2 FYNNEI. The CDR3 length is 14 residues. DNA for the CDR3: TGTGCCAGCAGTGAGGACAGGGCTAATGAAAAACTGTTTTTT. Translating gives CASSEDRANEKLFF.

The table lists this clone with a few counts. The chain is built from TRBV2 and TRBJ1-1; D gene unclear. The germline V gene encodes CDR1 SNHLY and CDR2 FYNNEI. V was trimmed by 7 bases and J by 0 bases, leaving 9 bases between them. The CDR3 extends over 13 amino acids. Written as DNA, the CDR3 is TGTGCCAGCACCGGCGAGTTGAACACTGAAGCTTTCTTT. As protein: CASTGELNTEAFF.

Notes on this clone: The junction and the germline gene differ at one end; a read error may be behind it. The chain recombines TRBV7-9 with TRBJ2-1, with 11 nucleotides matching TRBD2. The CDR3 extends over 16 amino acids. CDR1 and CDR2 from the germline V gene are SEHNR and FQNEAQ (reference sequence). This CDR3 reads CASTLPGTSGNNEQFF. CDR3 in DNA: TGTGCCAGCACCTTACCCGGGACTAGCGGTAACAATGAGCAGTTCTTC.

There are a few counts of this clone. V usage is TRBV29-1 and J usage is TRBJ2-5; D might be TRBD2 (5 bases). The ends were cut back, 8 bases at V and 1 base at J, with 11 bases in the middle. The CDR3 has 12 residues. CDR1 and CDR2 (germline): SQVTM, ANQGSEA. In nucleotides, the CDR3 is TGCAGCTCTTTGGAGGTCCAAGAGACCCAGTACTTC. Protein product: CSSLEVQETQYF.

The table lists this clone with a count of one. DNA for the CDR3: TGCGCCAGCAGCTCCAGGGGTATAGGGACTGAAGCTTTCTTT. Encoded protein: CASSSRGIGTEAFF. J is TRBJ1-1 and V is TRBV5-1; D is perhaps TRBD1 (6 bases). Looked up from germline, CDR1 is SGHRS and CDR2 is YFSETQ. The CDR3 has 14 residues. The germline V and J ends were trimmed by 3 bases and 5 bases, with 14 bases remaining between them.

The rearrangement uses TRBV30 and TRBJ1-5, with a possible D match to TRBD1 (6 bases). With 1 base removed from V and 2 bases from J, the gap between germline ends came to 12 bases. This CDR3 has 15 residues. Germline V gene sequence: CDR1 GTSNPN, CDR2 SVGIG (reference sequence). The CDR3 DNA sequence: TGTGCCTGGAGTGAACAGGGAGGTGGCAATCAGCCCCAGCATTTT. It is translated as CAWSEQGGGNQPQHF.

This chain links TRBV7-3 with TRBJ2-3, with 7 positions matching TRBD2. The germline V gene encodes CDR1 SGHTA and CDR2 FQGTGA. With V trimmed by 5 bases and J by 6 bases, 17 bases remained unmatched. This CDR3 spans 17 amino acids. DNA for the CDR3: TGTGCCAGCAGCCGCGGTAGGGTCGGGAGGCCGGTGGATACGCAGTATTTT. Its translation is CASSRGRVGRPVDTQYF.

The table lists this clone with a few counts. Other DNA sequences within the sample encode an identical CDR3. The CDR3 loop reads CASSSGQGDTEAFF. Here the CDR3 DNA reads TGTGCCAGCAGCTCTGGACAGGGGGATACTGAAGCTTTCTTT. The chain has TRBV7-9 and TRBJ1-1; 10 bases map to TRBD1. CDR3 length: 14 amino acids. V lost 4 bases and J lost 5; bases outside the gene matches: 4. Per germline, CDR1 SEHNR and CDR2 FQNEAQ (reference sequence).

J is TRBJ2-7 and V is TRBV19, with 8 bases that match TRBD1. From germline, CDR1 is LNHDA and CDR2 SQIVND (reference sequence). This CDR3 has 13 amino acids. V dropped 7 bases and J dropped 2; count of bases not matched to a gene: 4. The CDR3 spells CASTRTGTYEQYF. CDR3 sequence (DNA): TGTGCCAGTACCAGGACAGGGACCTACGAGCAGTACTTC.

The CDR3 reads CASSTDGAGYNEQFF. The CDR3 DNA reads as TGTGCCAGCAGTACCGACGGGGCGGGCTACAATGAGCAGTTCTTC. This chain connects TRBV2 to TRBJ2-1, with D possibly being TRBD1 or TRBD2 (5 bases each). CDR1 is SNHLY and CDR2 is FYNNEI in the germline V gene. V was cut by 5 bases and J by 3 bases, with 14 bases left in between. This CDR3 comprises 15 residues.

Ten or more counts support this clone. The same CDR3 arises from other DNA sequences in this sample as well. The gene calls are TRBV5-1 and TRBJ2-2; 7 bases map to TRBD2. CDR3 length equals 16 residues. In germline, CDR1 is SGHRS, CDR2 YFSETQ. Trimming removed 0 bases from V and 5 bases from J; junction bases left unmatched: 7. CDR3 DNA sequence: TGCGCCAGCAGCTTGGTCGCGGGAGAGGGAACCGGGGAGCTGTTTTTT. The encoded protein is CASSLVAGEGTGELFF.

In its sample, this clone was seen a few times. The CDR3 region is CASSLASGSTDTQYF. The CDR3 nucleotides read TGTGCCAGCAGCTTGGCTAGCGGCAGCACAGATACGCAGTATTTT. The genes are TRBV5-4 and TRBJ2-3, with 7 bases lining up with TRBD2. V dropped 0 bases and J dropped 0; count of bases not matched to a gene: 1. Germline loops: CDR1 SGHNT, CDR2 YYREEE (reference sequence). The CDR3 sequence is 15 residues long.

J is TRBJ2-3 and V is TRBV29-1; either TRBD1 or TRBD2 may fit D (5 bases each). Germline V lookup: CDR1 SQVTM, CDR2 ANQGSEA. Trimming cost V 4 bases and J 3 bases, with 14 bases left between them. This CDR3 is built from 14 residues. The CDR3 DNA reads as TGCAGCGTTGTCCAGGGAGTGAGGACAGATACGCAGTATTTT. Its translation is CSVVQGVRTDTQYF.

This clone was observed a handful of times. V is TRBV15 and J is TRBJ2-1; D call uncertain. The CDR3 runs to 12 residues. V dropped 3 bases and J dropped 12 bases, with 12 bases sitting between them. CDR1 and CDR2 (germline): LNHNV, YYDKDF (reference sequence). The CDR3 here is CATSSVRVVQFF. CDR3 DNA sequence: TGTGCCACCAGCAGTGTTCGCGTCGTGCAGTTCTTC.

The chain has TRBV15 and TRBJ2-5; 9 bases match TRBD2. This CDR3 has 15 amino acids. After removal of 7 bases from V and 4 bases from J, the junction contained 10 bases not matched to a gene. Germline CDR1 reads LNHNV; CDR2 reads YYDKDF (reference sequence). The CDR3 region has the DNA TGTGCCACCACCCCGCGGGAGGGTGGGGGAGAGACCCAGTACTTC. Its translation: CATTPREGGGETQYF. The full variable domain, in which reference TRBV15 and TRBJ2-5 provide the parts outside the CDR3, is DAMVIQNPRYQVTQFGKPVTLSCSQTLNHNVMYWYQQKSSQAPKLLFHYYDKDFNNEADTPDNFQSRRPNTSFCFLDIRSPGLGDTAMYLCATTPREGGGETQYFGPGTRLLVL.

On this clone itself: Given a much more abundant clone one base away, this may be a read error. V usage is TRBV5-4 and J usage is TRBJ2-7; the D gene is possibly TRBD2 (5 bases). Trimming removed 0 bases from V and 7 bases from J, with 8 bases in between. The germline gives CDR1 SGHNT, CDR2 YYREEE (reference sequence). The CDR3 is made up of 12 amino acids. CDR3 loop: CASSLGRAEQYF. In nucleotides, the CDR3 is TGTGCCAGCAGCTTGGGGCGGGCGGAGCAGTACTTC.

CDR3 amino acids: CASSPRLIYEQYF. The CDR3 DNA reads as TGTGCCAGCTCACCGAGACTTATATACGAGCAGTACTTC. This chain joins TRBV18 and TRBJ2-7; D is ambiguous. The CDR3 runs 13 residues. V was clipped by 3 bases and J by 4 bases, with 10 bases between them. Germline CDR1 and CDR2: KGHSH and LQKENI.

This clone was recorded a few times. The chain carries TRBV30 and TRBJ2-3, with TRBD1 as a possible D gene (6 bases). V gave up 2 bases and J gave up 4 bases, with 13 bases separating them. The length of the CDR3 is 14 residues. The germline CDR1 and CDR2 sequences are GTSNPN and SVGIG (reference sequence). Written as DNA, the CDR3 is TGTGCCTGGAGTACAGGGAGAGGACCAGATACGCAGTATTTT. This codes for CAWSTGRGPDTQYF.